The rows below give T cell receptor beta chains drawn from one sample of a study of vaccination and CD4 T cells after COVID-19. These TCRs' antigens remain unknown. TCRdb re-analysed the PCR reads in MiXCR, keeping a single row per CDR3 protein. The profile shows 12,000 or so distinct CDR3 sequences, around 21% of them singletons. The specimen was CD4+ T cells from blood, cultured in vitro, collected before SARS-CoV-2 vaccination. These TCRs come from a human donor who received a COVID-19 vaccine. Each CDR3 is given with its conserved first and last residue. A D gene is named only where the DNA matches it firmly. Clone size is given for some rows only: seen once, a few or many times, or a class if the clone is expanded.

J | D | V | size | DNA | CDR3
TRBJ2-5 | - | TRBV11-2 | - | TGTGCCAGCAGCTTAGGGGGCGGGACCGCCTTCCAAGAGACCCAGTACTTC | CASSLGGGTAFQETQYF
TRBJ1-5 | TRBD1 | TRBV14 | few | TGTGCCAGCAGCCAAGGCGCGGGACAGGGAATTGGTCAGCCCCAGCATTTT | CASSQGAGQGIGQPQHF
TRBJ1-1 | - | TRBV14 | - | TGTGCCAGCAGCCAAGATGTCGGGGGTGAAGCTTTCTTT | CASSQDVGGEAFF
TRBJ1-6 | - | TRBV7-9 | few | TGTGCCAGCAGTACACGACAGAGCTCCTATAATTCACCCCTCCACTTT | CASSTRQSSYNSPLHF
TRBJ1-4 | TRBD1 | TRBV5-5 | - | TGTGCCAGCAGGCTCAGTGGGACAGGGCAAAGACTGTTTTTT | CASRLSGTGQRLFF
TRBJ1-5 | TRBD1 | TRBV7-9 | few | TGTGCCAGCAGCTTAAGTGGACAGGGTAACGATCAGCCCCAGCATTTT | CASSLSGQGNDQPQHF
TRBJ1-2 | TRBD1 | TRBV15 | medium-sized | TGTGCCACCAAAAGGACAGGGGGCGGCTATGGCTACACCTTC | CATKRTGGGYGYTF
TRBJ1-5 | - | TRBV19 | - | TGTGCCAGTAGTATAGTCGGGACTGATTATAGCAATCAGCCCCAGCATTTT | CASSIVGTDYSNQPQHF
TRBJ1-3 | - | TRBV25-1 | - | TGTGCCAGCAGTGATATTGGGGACTCTGGAAACACCATATATTTT | CASSDIGDSGNTIYF
TRBJ2-3 | TRBD1 | TRBV20-1 | medium-sized | TGCAGTGCTAGAGACCCTATGACAGGGGGCTTCACAGATACGCAGTATTTT | CSARDPMTGGFTDTQYF
TRBJ2-7 | - | TRBV7-8 | few | TGTGCCAGCAGCTTGATGGGGGGTTCGCGGGTGGACGAGCAGTACTTC | CASSLMGGSRVDEQYF
TRBJ2-1 | TRBD2 | TRBV3-1 | once | TGTGCCAGCAGCTCATCAAAGGGACTAGCCTCCTACAATGAGCAGTTCTTC | CASSSSKGLASYNEQFF
TRBJ2-6 | - | TRBV2 | few | TGTGCCAGCAGTTTTGAGGGTCGTCGCTCTGGGGCCAACGTCCTGACTTTC | CASSFEGRRSGANVLTF
TRBJ2-7 | TRBD2 | TRBV20-1 | few | TGCAGTGCTACGGATTGGACTAGGGACGGCTACGAGCAGTACTTC | CSATDWTRDGYEQYF
TRBJ2-5 | TRBD2 | TRBV19 | few | TGTGCCAGTAGTATCCCGCTAGCGGGGGAAGAGACCCAGTACTTC | CASSIPLAGEETQYF
TRBJ1-1 | - | TRBV12-3/TRBV12-4 | - | TGTGCCAGCAGTTTATTAGCAGGGGCGAACACTGAAGCTTTCTTT | CASSLLAGANTEAFF
TRBJ1-5 | - | TRBV18 | - | TGTGCCAGCGGAGCAAACAATCAGCCCCAGCATTTT | CASGANNQPQHF
TRBJ2-5 | TRBD2 | TRBV24-1 | - | TGTGCCACCAGTGATTCTACGGCTAGCGGGGTCCTTGAAGAGACCCAGTACTTC | CATSDSTASGVLEETQYF
TRBJ2-1 | - | TRBV11-3 | few | TGTGCCAGCAGCTTTTTACGGGGGGACACTGAGTTCTTC | CASSFLRGDTEFF
TRBJ2-5 | TRBD2 | TRBV5-4 | - | TGTGCCAGCAGTTATGAGCGGGGCGCCCGAGAGACCCAGTACTTC | CASSYERGARETQYF
TRBJ2-4 | - | TRBV9 | - | TGTGCCAGCAGCGTAGGGGGAGCCAAAAACATTCAGTACTTC | CASSVGGAKNIQYF
TRBJ2-7 | TRBD1 | TRBV5-6 | - | TGTGCCAGCAGAAAGGCCGGGACAGGGAGCTCCTACGAGCAGTACTTC | CASRKAGTGSSYEQYF
TRBJ2-3 | TRBD2 | TRBV9 | - | TGTGCCAGCAGCGTACTAGCGGGGGTGAGCACAGATACGCAGTATTTT | CASSVLAGVSTDTQYF
TRBJ2-3 | - | TRBV12-3/TRBV12-4 | few | TGTGCCAGCAGTGTCAGACAGTCTCGCACAGATACGCAGTATTTT | CASSVRQSRTDTQYF
TRBJ1-5 | - | TRBV5-1 | once | TGCGCCAGCTACCCAGGCCCCAATAGCAATCAGCCCCAGCATTTT | CASYPGPNSNQPQHF
TRBJ2-7 | - | TRBV7-6 | - | TGTGCCAGCAGCTTAAGTAGGGGTCCCGGGGGCGAGCAGTACTTC | CASSLSRGPGGEQYF
TRBJ1-1 | TRBD1 | TRBV25-1 | - | TGTGCCAGCAGTGACACCGGGACAGGGGGCACTGAAGCTTTCTTT | CASSDTGTGGTEAFF
TRBJ2-2 | - | TRBV19 | - | TGTGCCAGTAGTTGGTTGTCCGGGGAGCTGTTTTTT | CASSWLSGELFF
TRBJ2-7 | - | TRBV18 | few | TGTGCCAGCTCAACCGACAGTTACGAGCAGTACTTC | CASSTDSYEQYF
TRBJ1-1 | - | TRBV23-1 | - | TGCGTCAGCAGTCTCCTTAAGAACACTGAAGCTTTCTTT | CVSSLLKNTEAFF
TRBJ2-1 | - | TRBV20-1 | - | TGCAGTGCTAGAGAAATAGGCGGGGACTACAATGAGCAGTTCTTC | CSAREIGGDYNEQFF
TRBJ2-7 | TRBD1 | TRBV20-1 | few | TGCAGTGCTAGAGTGGTCAGGACAGGGGGTTACGAGCAGTACTTC | CSARVVRTGGYEQYF
TRBJ2-3 | TRBD2 | TRBV20-1 | few | TGCAGTGCTCAAATTAGCGGGGGGGCCACAGATACGCAGTATTTT | CSAQISGGATDTQYF
TRBJ2-7 | - | TRBV5-1 | - | TGCGCCAGCAGCGTTACTAGGGACTCCTACGAGCAGTACTTC | CASSVTRDSYEQYF
TRBJ2-7 | - | TRBV12-3/TRBV12-4 | - | TGTGCCAGCAGTTTCGGGTGGAACGAGCAGTACTTC | CASSFGWNEQYF
TRBJ1-2 | - | TRBV19 | medium-sized | TGTGCCAGTATGCCACGACCTAACTATGGCTACACCTTC | CASMPRPNYGYTF
TRBJ1-1 | - | TRBV29-1 | few | TGCAGCGTTGCAGGACCGATGAACACTGAAGCTTTCTTT | CSVAGPMNTEAFF
TRBJ1-6 | - | TRBV6-5 | - | TGTGCCAGCAGTTACTCGCTGGGGACACAGAATTCACCCCTCCACTTT | CASSYSLGTQNSPLHF
TRBJ2-5 | TRBD2 | TRBV25-1 | few | TGTGCCAGCAGTGATTGGGTGGGACTAGCGGGTCAAGAGACCCAGTACTTC | CASSDWVGLAGQETQYF
TRBJ2-1 | - | TRBV21-1 | - | TGTGCCAGCAGCAATGGGGAGCGGCGGGGGGTTGACAATGAGCAGTTCTTC | CASSNGERRGVDNEQFF
TRBJ2-1 | TRBD1 | TRBV20-1 | - | TGCAGTGCTAGAGCGCCCCGAGGACAGGACCTCTCCTACAATGAGCAGTTCTTC | CSARAPRGQDLSYNEQFF
TRBJ2-4 | - | TRBV6-1 | - | TGTGCCAGCAGTGAAATTCTCAACATTCAGTACTTC | CASSEILNIQYF